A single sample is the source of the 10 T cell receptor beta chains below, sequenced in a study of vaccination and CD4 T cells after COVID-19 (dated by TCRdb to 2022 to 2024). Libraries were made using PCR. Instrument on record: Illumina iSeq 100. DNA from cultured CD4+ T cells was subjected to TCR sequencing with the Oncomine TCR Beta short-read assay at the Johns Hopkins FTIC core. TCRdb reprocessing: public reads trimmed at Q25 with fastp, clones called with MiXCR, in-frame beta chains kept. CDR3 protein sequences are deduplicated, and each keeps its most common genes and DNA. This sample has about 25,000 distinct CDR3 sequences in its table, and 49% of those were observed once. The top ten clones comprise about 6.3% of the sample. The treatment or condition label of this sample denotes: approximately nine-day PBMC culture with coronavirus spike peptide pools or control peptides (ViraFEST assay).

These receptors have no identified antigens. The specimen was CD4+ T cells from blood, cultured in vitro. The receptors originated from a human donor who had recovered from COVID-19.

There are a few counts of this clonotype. CDR3 sequence reads: CASSGTGDFDYGYTF. The DNA for the CDR3 is TGTGCCAGCTCCGGGACAGGGGACTTTGACTATGGCTACACCTTC. The chain has TRBV7-9 and TRBJ1-2; 10 nucleotides line up with TRBD1. This CDR3 contains 15 residues. Germline CDR1 is SEHNR and CDR2 is FQNEAQ (reference sequence). V trimming: 8 bases; J trimming: 3 bases; junction bases outside the gene matches: 9.

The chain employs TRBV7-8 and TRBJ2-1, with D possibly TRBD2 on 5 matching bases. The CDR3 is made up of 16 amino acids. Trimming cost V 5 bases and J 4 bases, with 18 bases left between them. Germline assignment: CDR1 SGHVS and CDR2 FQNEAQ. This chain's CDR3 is CASSGILNSAYNEQFF. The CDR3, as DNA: TGTGCCAGCAGCGGGATCTTGAATAGCGCGTACAATGAGCAGTTCTTC.

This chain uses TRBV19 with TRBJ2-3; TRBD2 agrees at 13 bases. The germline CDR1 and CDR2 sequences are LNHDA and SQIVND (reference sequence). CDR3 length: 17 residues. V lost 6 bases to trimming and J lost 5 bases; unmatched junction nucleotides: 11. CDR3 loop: CASSPSGLAGIGDTQYF. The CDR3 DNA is TGTGCCAGTAGCCCATCGGGACTAGCGGGAATAGGAGATACGCAGTATTTT.

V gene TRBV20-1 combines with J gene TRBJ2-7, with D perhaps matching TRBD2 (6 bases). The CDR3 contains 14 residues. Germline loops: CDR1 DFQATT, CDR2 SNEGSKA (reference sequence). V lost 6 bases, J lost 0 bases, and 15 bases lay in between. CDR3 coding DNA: TGCAGTGCCCAACGTGGGGGGAACTCCTACGAGCAGTACTTC. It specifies CSAQRGGNSYEQYF.

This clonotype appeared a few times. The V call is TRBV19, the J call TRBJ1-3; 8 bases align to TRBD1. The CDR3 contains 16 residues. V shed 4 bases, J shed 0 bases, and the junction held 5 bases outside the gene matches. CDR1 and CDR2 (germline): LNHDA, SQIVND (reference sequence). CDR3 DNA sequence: TGTGCCAGTAGTAACCGACAGGGGAGCTCTGGAAACACCATATATTTT. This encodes CASSNRQGSSGNTIYF.

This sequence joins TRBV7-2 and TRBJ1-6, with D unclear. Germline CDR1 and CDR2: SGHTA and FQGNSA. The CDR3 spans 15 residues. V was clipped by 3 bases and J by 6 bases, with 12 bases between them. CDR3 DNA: TGTGCCAGCAGCTTCGGGTCATTTAGTAATTCACCCCTCCACTTT. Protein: CASSFGSFSNSPLHF.

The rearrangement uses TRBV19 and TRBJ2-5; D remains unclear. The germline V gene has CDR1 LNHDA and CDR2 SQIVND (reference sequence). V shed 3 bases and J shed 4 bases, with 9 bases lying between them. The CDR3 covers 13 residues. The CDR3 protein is CASSMRPGETQYF. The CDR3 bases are TGTGCCAGTAGTATGAGGCCAGGAGAGACCCAGTACTTC. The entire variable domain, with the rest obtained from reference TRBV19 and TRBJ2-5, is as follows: DGGITQSPKYLFRKEGQNVTLSCEQNLNHDAMYWYRQDPGQGLRLIYYSQIVNDFQKGDIAEGYSVSREKKESFPLTVTSAQKNPTAFYLCASSMRPGETQYFGPGTRLLVL.

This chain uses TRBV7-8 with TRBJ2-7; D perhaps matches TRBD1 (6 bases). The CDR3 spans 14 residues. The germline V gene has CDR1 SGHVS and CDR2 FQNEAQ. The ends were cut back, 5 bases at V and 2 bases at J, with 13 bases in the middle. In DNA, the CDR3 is TGTGCCAGCAGCCCTACAGGGATCGCCTACGAGCAGTACTTC. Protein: CASSPTGIAYEQYF.

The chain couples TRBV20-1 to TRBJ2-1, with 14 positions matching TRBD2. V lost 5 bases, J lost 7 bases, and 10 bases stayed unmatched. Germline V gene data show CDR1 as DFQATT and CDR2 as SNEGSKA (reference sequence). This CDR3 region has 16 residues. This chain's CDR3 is CSARLAGGPGGNEQFF. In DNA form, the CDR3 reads TGCAGTGCTCGACTAGCGGGAGGGCCGGGGGGGAATGAGCAGTTCTTC.

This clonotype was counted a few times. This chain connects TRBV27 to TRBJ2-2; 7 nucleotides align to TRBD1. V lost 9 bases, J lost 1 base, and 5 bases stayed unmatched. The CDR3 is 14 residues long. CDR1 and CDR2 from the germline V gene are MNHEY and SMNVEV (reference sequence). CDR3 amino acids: CASKGQWNTGELFF. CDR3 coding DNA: TGTGCCAGTAAGGGACAGTGGAACACCGGGGAGCTGTTTTTT.